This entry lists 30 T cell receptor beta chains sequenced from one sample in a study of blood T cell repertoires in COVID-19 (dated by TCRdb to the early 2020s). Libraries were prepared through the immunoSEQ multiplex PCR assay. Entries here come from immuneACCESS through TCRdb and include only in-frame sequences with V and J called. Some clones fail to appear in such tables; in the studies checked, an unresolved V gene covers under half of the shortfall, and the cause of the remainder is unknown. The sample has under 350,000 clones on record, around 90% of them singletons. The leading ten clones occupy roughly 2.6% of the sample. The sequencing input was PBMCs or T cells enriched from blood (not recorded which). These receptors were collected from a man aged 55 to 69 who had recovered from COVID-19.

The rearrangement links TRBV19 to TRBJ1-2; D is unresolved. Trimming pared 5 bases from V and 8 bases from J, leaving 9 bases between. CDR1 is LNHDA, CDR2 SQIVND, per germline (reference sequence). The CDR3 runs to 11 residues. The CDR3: CASSLGRGYTF. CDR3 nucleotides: TGTGCCAGTAGTCTGGGGAGAGGCTACACCTTC.

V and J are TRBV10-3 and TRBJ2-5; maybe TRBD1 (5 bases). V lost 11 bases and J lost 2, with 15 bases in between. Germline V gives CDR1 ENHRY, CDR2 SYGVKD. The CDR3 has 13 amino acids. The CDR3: CAASRQPQETQYF. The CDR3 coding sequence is TGTGCCGCCTCGAGACAGCCTCAAGAGACCCAGTACTTC.

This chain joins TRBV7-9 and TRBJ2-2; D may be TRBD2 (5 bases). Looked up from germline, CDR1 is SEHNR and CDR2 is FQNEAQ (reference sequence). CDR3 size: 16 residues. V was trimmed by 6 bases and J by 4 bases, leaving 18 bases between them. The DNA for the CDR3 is TGTGCCAGCAGTACCGTGCACGGGGTGGGCACCGGGGAGCTGTTTTTT. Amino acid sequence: CASSTVHGVGTGELFF.

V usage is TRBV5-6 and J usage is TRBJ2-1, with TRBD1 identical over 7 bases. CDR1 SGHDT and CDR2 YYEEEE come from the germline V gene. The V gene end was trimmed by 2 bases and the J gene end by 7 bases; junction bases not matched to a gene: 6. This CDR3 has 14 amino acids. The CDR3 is CASSLGDSLNEQFF. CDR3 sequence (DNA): TGTGCCAGCAGCTTAGGGGACAGCCTAAATGAGCAGTTCTTC. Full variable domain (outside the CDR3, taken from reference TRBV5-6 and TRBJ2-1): DAGVTQSPTHLIKTRGQQVTLRCSPKSGHDTVSWYQQALGQGPQFIFQYYEEEERQRGNFPDRFSGHQFPNYSSELNVNALLLGDSALYLCASSLGDSLNEQFFGPGTRLTVL.

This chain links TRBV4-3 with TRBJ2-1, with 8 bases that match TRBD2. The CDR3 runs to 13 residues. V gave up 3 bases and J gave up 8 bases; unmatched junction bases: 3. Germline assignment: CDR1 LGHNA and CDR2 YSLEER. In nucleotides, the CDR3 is TGCGCCAGCAGCCATAGCGGGGTTGATGAGCAGTTCTTC. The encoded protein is CASSHSGVDEQFF.

CDR3 loop: CASSVGAQGWPINTIYF. In nucleotides, the CDR3 is TGTGCCAGCAGCGTAGGGGCACAGGGGTGGCCCATTAACACCATATATTTT. This chain connects TRBV9 to TRBJ1-3; 7 positions agree with TRBD1. CDR1 and CDR2 from the germline V gene are SGDLS and YYNGEE. The CDR3 covers 17 residues. J gave up 7 bases and V 0 bases, and 13 bases lay outside the gene matches.

The CDR3 sequence is CASSITGQGGQPQHF. CDR3 DNA: TGTGCCAGTAGTATAACGGGCCAGGGAGGTCAGCCCCAGCATTTT. This sequence joins TRBV19 and TRBJ1-5; D may be TRBD1 (5 bases). This CDR3 has 15 amino acids. CDR1 is LNHDA and CDR2 is SQIVND in the germline V gene (reference sequence). Trimming left V 2 bases short and J 6 bases short, with 14 bases between. Complete variable domain (other parts from reference TRBV19 and TRBJ1-5): DGGITQSPKYLFRKEGQNVTLSCEQNLNHDAMYWYRQDPGQGLRLIYYSQIVNDFQKGDIAEGYSVSREKKESFPLTVTSAQKNPTAFYLCASSITGQGGQPQHFGDGTRLSIL.

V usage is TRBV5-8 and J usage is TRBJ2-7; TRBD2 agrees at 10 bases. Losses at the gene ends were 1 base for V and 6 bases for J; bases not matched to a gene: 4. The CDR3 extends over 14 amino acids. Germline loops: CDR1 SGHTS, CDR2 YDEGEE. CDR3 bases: TGTGCCAGCAGCTTGTCAGCGGGGGGGCGCGAGCAGTACTTC. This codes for CASSLSAGGREQYF.

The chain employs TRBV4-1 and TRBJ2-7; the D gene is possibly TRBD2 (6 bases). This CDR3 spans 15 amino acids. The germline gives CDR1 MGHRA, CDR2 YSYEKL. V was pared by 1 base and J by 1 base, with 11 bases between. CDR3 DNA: TGCGCCAGCAGCCAAGGGCGGGACGGATCCTACGAGCAGTACTTC. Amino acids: CASSQGRDGSYEQYF.

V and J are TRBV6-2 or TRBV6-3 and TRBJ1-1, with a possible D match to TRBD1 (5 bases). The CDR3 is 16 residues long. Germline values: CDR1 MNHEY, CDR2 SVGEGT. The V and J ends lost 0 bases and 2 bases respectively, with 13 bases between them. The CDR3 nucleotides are TGTGCCAGCAGTTACTCCCCATCGGACACCAACACTGAAGCTTTCTTT. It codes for CASSYSPSDTNTEAFF.

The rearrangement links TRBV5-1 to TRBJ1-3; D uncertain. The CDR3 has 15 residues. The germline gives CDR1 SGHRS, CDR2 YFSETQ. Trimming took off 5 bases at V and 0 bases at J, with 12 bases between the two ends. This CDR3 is CASSQLPGSGNTIYF. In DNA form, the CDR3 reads TGCGCCAGCAGTCAACTCCCGGGCTCTGGAAACACCATATATTTT.

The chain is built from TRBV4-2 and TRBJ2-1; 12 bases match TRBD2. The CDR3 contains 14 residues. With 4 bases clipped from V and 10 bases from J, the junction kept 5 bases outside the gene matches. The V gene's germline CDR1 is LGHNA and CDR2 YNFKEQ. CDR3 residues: CASSPRLAGVEQFF. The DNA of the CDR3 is TGTGCCAGCAGCCCGAGACTAGCGGGAGTGGAGCAGTTCTTC.

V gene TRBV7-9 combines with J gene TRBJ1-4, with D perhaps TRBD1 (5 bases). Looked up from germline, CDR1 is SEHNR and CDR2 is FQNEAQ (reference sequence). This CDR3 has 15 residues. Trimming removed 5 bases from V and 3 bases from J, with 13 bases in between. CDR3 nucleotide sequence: TGTGCCAGCAGCCCCTCACGCAGGGCTAATGAAAAACTGTTTTTT. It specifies CASSPSRRANEKLFF.

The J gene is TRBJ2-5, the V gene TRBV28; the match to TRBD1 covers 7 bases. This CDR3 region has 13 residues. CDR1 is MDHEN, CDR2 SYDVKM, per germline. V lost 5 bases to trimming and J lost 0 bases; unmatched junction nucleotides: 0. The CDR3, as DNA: TGTGCCAGCAGTGGGACAGACCAAGAGACCCAGTACTTC. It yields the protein CASSGTDQETQYF.

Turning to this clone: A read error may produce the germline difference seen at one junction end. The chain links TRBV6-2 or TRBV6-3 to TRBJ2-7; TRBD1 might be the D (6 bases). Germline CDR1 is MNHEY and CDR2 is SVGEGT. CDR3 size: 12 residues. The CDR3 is CASSYSGAYPTF. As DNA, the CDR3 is TGTGCCAGCAGTTACTCGGGGGCCTACCCAACCTTC.

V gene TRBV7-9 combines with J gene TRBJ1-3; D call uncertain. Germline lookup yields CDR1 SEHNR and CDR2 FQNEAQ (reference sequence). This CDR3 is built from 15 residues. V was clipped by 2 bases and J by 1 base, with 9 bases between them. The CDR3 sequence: CASSLYPGSGNTIYF. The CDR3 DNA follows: TGTGCCAGCAGCTTATACCCGGGATCTGGAAACACCATATATTTT.

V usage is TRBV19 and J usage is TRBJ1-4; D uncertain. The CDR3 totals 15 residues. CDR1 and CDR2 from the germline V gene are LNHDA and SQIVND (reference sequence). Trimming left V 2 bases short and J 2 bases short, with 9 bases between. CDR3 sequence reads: CASSILYGTNEKLFF. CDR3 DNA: TGTGCCAGTAGTATACTTTATGGCACTAATGAAAAACTGTTTTTT.

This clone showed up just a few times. CDR3 bases: TGTGCCAGCAGCCAGAGGGGGAAAGTCCCGTACGAGCAGTACTTC. It specifies CASSQRGKVPYEQYF. V usage is TRBV3-1 (or the pseudogene TRBV3-2) and J usage is TRBJ2-7; D may be TRBD1 (6 bases). The CDR3 sequence is 15 residues long. CDR1 and CDR2 from the germline V gene are LGHDT and YNNKEL (reference sequence). The germline V and J ends were trimmed by 3 bases and 4 bases, with 16 bases remaining between them.

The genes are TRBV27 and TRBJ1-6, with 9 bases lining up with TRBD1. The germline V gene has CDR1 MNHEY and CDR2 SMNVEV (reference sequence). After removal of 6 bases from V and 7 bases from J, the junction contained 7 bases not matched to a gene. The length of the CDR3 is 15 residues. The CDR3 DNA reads TGTGCCAGCAGAATTAAGGGGACAGGGAATTCACCCCTCCACTTT. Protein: CASRIKGTGNSPLHF.

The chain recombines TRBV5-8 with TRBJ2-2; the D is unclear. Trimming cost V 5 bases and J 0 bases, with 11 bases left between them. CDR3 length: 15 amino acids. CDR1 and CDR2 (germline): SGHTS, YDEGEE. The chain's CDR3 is CASRSLFSNTGELFF. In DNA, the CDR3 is TGTGCCAGCAGATCTCTATTTTCGAACACCGGGGAGCTGTTTTTT.

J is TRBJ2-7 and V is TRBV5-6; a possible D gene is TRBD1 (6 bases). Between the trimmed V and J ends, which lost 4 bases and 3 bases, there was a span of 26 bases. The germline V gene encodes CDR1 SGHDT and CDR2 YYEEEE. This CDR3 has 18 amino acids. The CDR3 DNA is TGTGCCAGCAGCGTGAGGGTACGGGGACATTCCCTCAACTACGAGCAGTACTTC. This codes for CASSVRVRGHSLNYEQYF. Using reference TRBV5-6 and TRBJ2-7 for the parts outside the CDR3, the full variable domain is DAGVTQSPTHLIKTRGQQVTLRCSPKSGHDTVSWYQQALGQGPQFIFQYYEEEERQRGNFPDRFSGHQFPNYSSELNVNALLLGDSALYLCASSVRVRGHSLNYEQYFGPGTRLTVT.

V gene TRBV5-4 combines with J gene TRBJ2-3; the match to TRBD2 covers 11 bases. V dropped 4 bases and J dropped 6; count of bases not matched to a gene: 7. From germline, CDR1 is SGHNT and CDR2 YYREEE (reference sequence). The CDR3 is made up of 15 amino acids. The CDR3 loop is CASSVAGGHFDTQYF. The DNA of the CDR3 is TGTGCCAGCAGCGTAGCGGGGGGGCATTTTGATACGCAGTATTTT.

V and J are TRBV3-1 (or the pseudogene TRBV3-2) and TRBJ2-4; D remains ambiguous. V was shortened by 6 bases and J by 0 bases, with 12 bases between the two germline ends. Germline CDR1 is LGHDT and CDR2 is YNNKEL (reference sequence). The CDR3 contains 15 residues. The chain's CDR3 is CASSRVTLAKNIQYF. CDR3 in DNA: TGTGCCAGCAGTCGTGTGACTCTAGCCAAAAACATTCAGTACTTC.

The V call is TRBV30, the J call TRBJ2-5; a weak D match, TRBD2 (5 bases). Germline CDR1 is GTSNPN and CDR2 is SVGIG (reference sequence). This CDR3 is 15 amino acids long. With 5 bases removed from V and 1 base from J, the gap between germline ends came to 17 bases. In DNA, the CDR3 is TGTGCCTGGGGTCGGAGAGTGGGAGCCCAAGAGACCCAGTACTTC. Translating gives CAWGRRVGAQETQYF.

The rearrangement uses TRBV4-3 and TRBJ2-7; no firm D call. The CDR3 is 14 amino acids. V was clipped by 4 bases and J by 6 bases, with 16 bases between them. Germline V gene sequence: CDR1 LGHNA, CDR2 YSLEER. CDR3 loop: CASSRSPRFPEQYF. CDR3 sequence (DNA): TGCGCCAGCAGCCGAAGCCCTAGGTTCCCCGAGCAGTACTTC.

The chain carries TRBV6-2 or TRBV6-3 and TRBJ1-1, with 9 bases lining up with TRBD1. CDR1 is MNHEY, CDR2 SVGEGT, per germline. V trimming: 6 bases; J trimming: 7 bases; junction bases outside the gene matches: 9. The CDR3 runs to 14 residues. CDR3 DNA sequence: TGTGCCAGCAGCTCAGGACAGGGGAAAAATGAAGCTTTCTTT. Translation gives CASSSGQGKNEAFF.

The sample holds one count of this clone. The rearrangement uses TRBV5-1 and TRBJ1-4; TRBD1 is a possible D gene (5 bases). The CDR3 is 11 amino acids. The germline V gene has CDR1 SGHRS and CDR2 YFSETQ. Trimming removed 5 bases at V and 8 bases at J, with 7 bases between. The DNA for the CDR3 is TGCGCCAGCAGAGCAGGGGAAAAACTGTTTTTT. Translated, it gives CASRAGEKLFF. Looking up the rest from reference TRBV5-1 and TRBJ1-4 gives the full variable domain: KAGVTQTPRYLIKTRGQQVTLSCSPISGHRSVSWYQQTPGQGLQFLFEYFSETQRNKGNFPGRFSGRQFSNSRSEMNVSTLELGDSALYLCASRAGEKLFFGSGTQLSVL.

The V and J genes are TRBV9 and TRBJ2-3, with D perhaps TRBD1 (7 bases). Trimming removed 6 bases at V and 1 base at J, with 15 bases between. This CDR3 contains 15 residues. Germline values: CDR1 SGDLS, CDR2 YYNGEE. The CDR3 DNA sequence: TGTGCCAGCACCCAAGGGGGCGGGGGCACAGATACGCAGTATTTT. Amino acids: CASTQGGGGTDTQYF.

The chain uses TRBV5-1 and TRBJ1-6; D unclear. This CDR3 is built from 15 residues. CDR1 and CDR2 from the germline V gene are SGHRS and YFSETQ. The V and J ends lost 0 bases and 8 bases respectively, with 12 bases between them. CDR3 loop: CASSLDPGVDSPLHF. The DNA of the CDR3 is TGCGCCAGCAGCTTGGATCCGGGTGTGGATTCACCCCTCCACTTT. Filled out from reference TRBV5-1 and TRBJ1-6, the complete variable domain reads KAGVTQTPRYLIKTRGQQVTLSCSPISGHRSVSWYQQTPGQGLQFLFEYFSETQRNKGNFPGRFSGRQFSNSRSEMNVSTLELGDSALYLCASSLDPGVDSPLHFGNGTRLTVT.

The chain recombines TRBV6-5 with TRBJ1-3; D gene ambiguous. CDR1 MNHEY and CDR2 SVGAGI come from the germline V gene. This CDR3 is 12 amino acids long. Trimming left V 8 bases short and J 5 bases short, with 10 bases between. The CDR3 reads CASGDRRNTIYF. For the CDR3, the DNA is TGTGCCAGCGGAGACCGGAGAAACACCATATATTTT.